This record looks at one T cell receptor beta chain sequence and its context. Its specificity is not known. Using immunoSEQ multiplex PCR, the repertoire was profiled, and TCRdb retains in-frame clones only, with some absent. This sample has 65,000 to 90,000 clones; roughly 90% occur once, and the top ten carry about 7.7%. The record originates from a study of T cell responses to AZD1222 COVID-19 vaccine. Looking at the study overall: Pooling was applied to second doses at about 4 or about 12 weeks. Study results and caveats: The breadth and depth of Spike-specific TCRs increased once two AZD1222 doses had been given.

Trimming shortened V by 0 bases and J by 8 bases, and 5 bases separated the two germline ends. The CDR3 spans 11 residues. CDR1 and CDR2 from the germline V gene are SGHDT and YYEEEE. The sequences come from peripheral blood, collected on day 0 of AZD1222 vaccination. The clonotype originates from an adult in good health. The V call is TRBV5-6, the J call TRBJ1-2, with D maybe TRBD1 (5 bases). CDR3 amino acids: CASSLGGGYTF. As DNA, the CDR3 is TGTGCCAGCAGCTTGGGGGGCGGCTACACCTTC.